What follows are 32 T cell receptor beta chains derived from one specimen sequenced in a study of OX40 agonist ivuxolimab in advanced cancers. Sequencing used immunoSEQ multiplex PCR; TCRdb keeps in-frame clones, though not all of them. This table has 70,000 to 95,000 clones, around 90% appearing once. Sequencing was performed on CD4+ or CD8+ T cells sorted from blood, taken in a trial of the OX40 agonist ivuxolimab. These receptors all stem from an adult with an advanced solid tumor such as melanoma, head and neck, liver or kidney cancer.

This chain uses TRBV11-3 with TRBJ1-3, with a tentative D call TRBD1 (6 bases). CDR1 is SGHNT and CDR2 is YENEEA in the germline V gene. This CDR3 comprises 15 residues. Trimming took 5 bases from V and 3 from J, leaving 14 bases between them. CDR3 in DNA: TGTGCCAGCAGCCCCCCTTCGACAGGTGGAAACACCATATATTTT. Amino acids: CASSPPSTGGNTIYF.

This chain links TRBV7-2 with TRBJ1-6, with D tentatively TRBD1 (5 bases). The CDR3 sequence is 14 residues long. Germline CDR1 is SGHTA and CDR2 is FQGNSA. V was cut by 5 bases and J by 7 bases, with 12 bases left in between. The chain's CDR3 is CASSPGLLNSPLHF. CDR3 DNA sequence: TGTGCCAGCAGCCCGGGACTGCTGAATTCACCCCTCCACTTT.

The chain uses TRBV5-5 and TRBJ2-1; D possibly matches TRBD1 or TRBD2 (5 bases each). The germline V and J ends were trimmed by 4 bases and 6 bases, with 14 bases remaining between them. This CDR3 spans 14 amino acids. Germline V CDR1 and CDR2: SGHKS, YYEKEE (reference sequence). The CDR3 reads CASSPTRQSNEQFF. The CDR3, as DNA: TGTGCCAGCAGCCCTACTAGACAGTCCAATGAGCAGTTCTTC.

V usage is TRBV19 and J usage is TRBJ1-1; 7 bases are shared with TRBD1. Trimming cost V 3 bases and J 5 bases; bases outside gene matches: 3. The germline V gene has CDR1 LNHDA and CDR2 SQIVND (reference sequence). This CDR3 is 13 amino acids long. The CDR3 here is CASSMVRGTEAFF. As DNA, the CDR3 is TGTGCCAGTAGTATGGTCAGGGGGACTGAAGCTTTCTTT.

This sequence joins TRBV18 and TRBJ2-7, with 7 bases fitting TRBD1. Germline V gives CDR1 KGHSH, CDR2 LQKENI. The CDR3 covers 13 residues. The junction had 3 bases not matched to a gene; V was cut back by 3 bases and J by 4 bases. CDR3 protein: CASSPDRAYEQYF. The CDR3 coding sequence is TGTGCCAGCTCACCTGACAGGGCTTACGAGCAGTACTTC.

V usage is TRBV6-5 and J usage is TRBJ2-7; the match to TRBD2 covers 9 bases. CDR3 length equals 14 residues. V shed 6 bases and J 6 bases; nucleotides not matched to a gene: 9. The germline CDR1 and CDR2 sequences are MNHEY and SVGAGI. This chain's CDR3 is CASRGREGHGEQYF. The DNA for the CDR3 is TGTGCCAGCAGAGGGCGGGAGGGCCATGGCGAGCAGTACTTC.

The V gene is TRBV18, the J gene TRBJ1-1; unclear D gene. Germline V lookup: CDR1 KGHSH, CDR2 LQKENI. The V and J ends lost 1 base and 0 bases respectively, with 9 bases between them. The CDR3 is 15 amino acids. The CDR3 sequence is CASSPLTELNTEAFF. As DNA, the CDR3 is TGTGCCAGCTCACCACTTACAGAATTGAACACTGAAGCTTTCTTT. Drawing the rest from reference TRBV18 and TRBJ1-1, the complete variable domain is NAGVMQNPRHLVRRRGQEARLRCSPMKGHSHVYWYRQLPEEGLKFMVYLQKENIIDESGMPKERFSAEFPKEGPSILRIQQVVRGDSAAYFCASSPLTELNTEAFFGQGTRLTVV.

This chain uses TRBV6-6 with TRBJ2-1; TRBD2 is a possible D gene (6 bases). Germline-derived CDR1 and CDR2 are MNHNY and SVGAGI (reference sequence). The CDR3 contains 15 residues. V lost 2 bases to trimming and J lost 7 bases, with 15 bases between them. The CDR3 sequence: CASSYERPGVNEQFF. Here the CDR3 DNA reads TGTGCCAGCAGTTACGAGCGTCCGGGGGTAAATGAGCAGTTCTTC.

The V and J genes are TRBV6-1 and TRBJ1-2; D gene unclear. This CDR3 contains 12 residues. The germline gives CDR1 MNHNS, CDR2 SASEGT. Between the trimmed V and J ends, which lost 2 bases and 7 bases, there was a span of 8 bases. CDR3 DNA: TGTGCCAGCAGTGAACGGGATCGTGGCTACACCTTC. It encodes CASSERDRGYTF.

The rearrangement links TRBV5-5 to TRBJ2-5; tentative D call: TRBD2 (6 bases). Germline-derived CDR1 and CDR2 are SGHKS and YYEKEE (reference sequence). The CDR3 is made up of 15 amino acids. V lost 2 bases to trimming and J lost 2 bases, with 13 bases between them. The CDR3, as DNA: TGTGCCAGCAGCTTCCGCATTGGGGGGCAAGAGACCCAGTACTTC. Encoded protein: CASSFRIGGQETQYF. The full variable domain, in which reference TRBV5-5 and TRBJ2-5 provide the parts outside the CDR3, is DAGVTQSPTHLIKTRGQQVTLRCSPISGHKSVSWYQQVLGQGPQFIFQYYEKEERGRGNFPDRFSARQFPNYSSELNVNALLLGDSALYLCASSFRIGGQETQYFGPGTRLLVL.

The chain uses TRBV10-3 and TRBJ1-4, with no clear D. V was clipped by 4 bases and J by 0 bases, with 6 bases between them. There are 14 residues in the CDR3. Germline V gives CDR1 ENHRY, CDR2 SYGVKD. The CDR3 sequence is CAISAGATNEKLFF. CDR3 DNA: TGTGCCATCAGTGCCGGTGCAACTAATGAAAAACTGTTTTTT.

The chain recombines TRBV25-1 with TRBJ2-5; 8 nucleotides line up with TRBD2. Trimming cost V 2 bases and J 5 bases; bases outside gene matches: 7. Germline V gene lookup returns CDR1 MGHDK and CDR2 SYGVNS. The CDR3 length is 15 residues. In nucleotides, the CDR3 is TGTGCCAGCAGTGAAATGGGAGCGGGAGAGGAGACCCAGTACTTC. This codes for CASSEMGAGEETQYF.

With respect to this clone: A read error may produce the germline difference seen at one junction end. The chain links TRBV7-7 to TRBJ2-1; D may be TRBD1 (6 bases). This CDR3 has 16 amino acids. Germline V gene data show CDR1 as SSHAT and CDR2 as FNYEAQ (reference sequence). Written as DNA, the CDR3 is TGTGCTAGCAGCAAGACTCTTAGTGGACAGTACAATGAGCAGTTCTTC. It encodes CASSKTLSGQYNEQFF. The full variable domain, its missing parts supplied by reference TRBV7-7 and TRBJ2-1, is GAGVSQSPRYKVTKRGQDVTLRCDPISSHATLYWYQQALGQGPEFLTYFNYEAQPDKSGLPSDRFSAERPEGSISTLTIQRTEQRDSAMYRCASSKTLSGQYNEQFFGPGTRLTVL.

The chain couples TRBV10-3 to TRBJ2-1; D may correspond to TRBD1 or TRBD2 (5 bases each). The V gene's germline CDR1 is ENHRY and CDR2 SYGVKD. CDR3 length: 15 amino acids. Between the trimmed V and J ends, which lost 3 bases and 4 bases, there was a span of 13 bases. CDR3 region: CAISDKGSQYNEQFF. The CDR3 coding sequence is TGTGCCATCAGTGATAAGGGGAGTCAATACAATGAGCAGTTCTTC.

The V call is TRBV6-6, the J call TRBJ2-2; 9 positions match TRBD2. CDR1 and CDR2 (germline): MNHNY, SVGAGI (reference sequence). The junction had 8 bases not matched to a gene; V was cut back by 5 bases and J by 4 bases. This CDR3 comprises 16 residues. The CDR3 region is CASSPPAAGGTGELFF. The CDR3 nucleotides are TGTGCCAGCAGTCCCCCGGCAGCGGGAGGCACCGGGGAGCTGTTTTTT.

V gene TRBV27 combines with J gene TRBJ1-2; TRBD1 matches 9 bases. V lost 4 bases and J lost 4; bases outside the gene matches: 13. Germline assignment: CDR1 MNHEY and CDR2 SMNVEV (reference sequence). This CDR3 has 17 residues. The CDR3 loop reads CASSSAGQGQSIYGYTF. CDR3 DNA sequence: TGTGCCAGCAGTTCTGCCGGACAGGGGCAATCAATCTATGGCTACACCTTC.

This chain connects TRBV7-3 to TRBJ1-2, with 7 bases matching TRBD1. The V gene's germline CDR1 is SGHTA and CDR2 FQGTGA. V was pared by 2 bases and J by 5 bases, with 14 bases of the junction left unmatched. The CDR3 is made up of 17 amino acids. This CDR3 reads CASSLRITTGAGYGYTF. CDR3 nucleotide sequence: TGTGCCAGCAGCTTACGAATCACTACAGGGGCGGGGTATGGCTACACCTTC.

The chain is built from TRBV13 and TRBJ2-1; TRBD2 might be the D (5 bases). This CDR3 has 16 amino acids. CDR1 is PRHDT and CDR2 is FYEKMQ in the germline V gene (reference sequence). The germline V and J ends were trimmed by 4 bases and 0 bases, with 13 bases remaining between them. The CDR3, as DNA: TGTGCCAGCAGCTCTCGCCGCGGAGGCTCCTACAATGAGCAGTTCTTC. It specifies CASSSRRGGSYNEQFF.

This rearrangement joins TRBV19 to TRBJ1-1, with TRBD1 matching over 9 bases. The CDR3 totals 19 residues. Germline-derived CDR1 and CDR2 are LNHDA and SQIVND (reference sequence). V was pared by 0 bases and J by 1 base, with 12 bases of the junction left unmatched. This CDR3 is CASSIDQWGDRAWNTEAFF. The DNA for the CDR3 is TGTGCCAGTAGTATAGACCAATGGGGGGACAGGGCCTGGAACACTGAAGCTTTCTTT. The full variable domain, its missing parts supplied by reference TRBV19 and TRBJ1-1, is DGGITQSPKYLFRKEGQNVTLSCEQNLNHDAMYWYRQDPGQGLRLIYYSQIVNDFQKGDIAEGYSVSREKKESFPLTVTSAQKNPTAFYLCASSIDQWGDRAWNTEAFFGQGTRLTVV.

The CDR3 is CASSLPGSNGYTF. DNA of the CDR3: TGTGCCAGCAGCTTACCGGGATCGAATGGCTACACCTTC. J is TRBJ1-2 and V is TRBV11-2; D gene unclear. Looked up from germline, CDR1 is SGHAT and CDR2 is FQNNGV. Trimming took off 2 bases at V and 6 bases at J, with 10 bases between the two ends. The CDR3 contains 13 residues.

The J gene is TRBJ2-1, the V gene TRBV9; 9 bases map to TRBD1. This CDR3 has 14 amino acids. Unmatched junction bases numbered 7, after V lost 4 bases and J lost 8 bases. Looked up from germline, CDR1 is SGDLS and CDR2 is YYNGEE. The CDR3: CASSRGGQGDEQFF. Written as DNA, the CDR3 is TGTGCCAGCAGCAGAGGGGGACAGGGCGATGAGCAGTTCTTC.

The J gene is TRBJ1-1, the V gene TRBV11-1; D call uncertain. V shed 6 bases and J shed 8 bases, with 13 bases lying between them. There are 12 residues in the CDR3. Germline CDR1 is SGHAT and CDR2 is FQDESV (reference sequence). CDR3 coding DNA: TGTGCCAGCAGTCCGACCAGTTACGAAGCTTTCTTT. Translating gives CASSPTSYEAFF.

As DNA, the CDR3 is TGCGCCAGCAGCCTTACCGGGACAGGGATGACTGAAGCTTTCTTT. It is translated as CASSLTGTGMTEAFF. The chain combines TRBV5-1 with TRBJ1-1, with TRBD1 matching 9 bases. V trimming: 4 bases; J trimming: 5 bases; junction bases outside the gene matches: 9. The CDR3 runs to 15 residues. From germline, CDR1 is SGHRS and CDR2 YFSETQ.

The rearrangement links TRBV5-1 to TRBJ2-5; 10 bases agree with TRBD2. The CDR3 is 16 residues long. The germline V gene encodes CDR1 SGHRS and CDR2 YFSETQ. Germline trimming cut 2 bases from V and 5 bases from J; bases unmatched to any gene: 9. The CDR3 here is CASSFSGRSSWETQYF. CDR3 in DNA: TGCGCCAGCAGCTTTAGCGGGAGGAGTAGTTGGGAGACCCAGTACTTC.

The chain recombines TRBV6-5 with TRBJ2-7; D ambiguous. The CDR3 covers 15 residues. V was shortened by 0 bases and J by 2 bases, with 11 bases between the two germline ends. Looked up from germline, CDR1 is MNHEY and CDR2 is SVGAGI. This CDR3 reads CASSYSMARTYEQYF. In DNA, the CDR3 is TGTGCCAGCAGTTACTCGATGGCCAGAACCTACGAGCAGTACTTC.

The chain is built from TRBV7-2 and TRBJ2-1; the D is unclear. The CDR3 is 11 residues long. CDR1 is SGHTA, CDR2 FQGNSA, per germline. With 8 bases removed from V and 4 bases from J, the gap between germline ends came to 6 bases. The CDR3 DNA reads TGTGCCAGCGGCTGGTACAATGAGCAGTTCTTC. Protein product: CASGWYNEQFF.

The rearrangement uses TRBV5-6 and TRBJ2-3, with TRBD1 matching 11 bases. The germline CDR1 and CDR2 sequences are SGHDT and YYEEEE. V dropped 5 bases and J dropped 6; count of bases not matched to a gene: 5. The CDR3 runs to 14 residues. The CDR3 spells CASREGTGGDTQYF. In DNA, the CDR3 is TGTGCCAGCAGGGAGGGGACAGGGGGTGATACGCAGTATTTT. Full variable domain (missing parts from reference TRBV5-6 and TRBJ2-3): DAGVTQSPTHLIKTRGQQVTLRCSPKSGHDTVSWYQQALGQGPQFIFQYYEEEERQRGNFPDRFSGHQFPNYSSELNVNALLLGDSALYLCASREGTGGDTQYFGPGTRLTVL.

The DNA for the CDR3 is TGTGCCAGCACCCCTAGACTAGCTAGGTCAGATACGCAGTATTTT. Residues: CASTPRLARSDTQYF. The chain recombines TRBV6-5 with TRBJ2-3, with TRBD2 matching 7 bases. Germline V gene sequence: CDR1 MNHEY, CDR2 SVGAGI. Germline trimming cut 7 bases from V and 4 bases from J; bases unmatched to any gene: 11. This CDR3 is built from 15 residues.

The rearrangement joins TRBV5-1 to TRBJ2-3; 10 bases are shared with TRBD1. Losses at the gene ends were 7 bases for V and 1 base for J; bases not matched to a gene: 3. Germline V gives CDR1 SGHRS, CDR2 YFSETQ. This CDR3 has 14 residues. CDR3 sequence: CASQGTGGTDTQYF. The CDR3 DNA reads TGCGCCAGCCAAGGGACAGGGGGCACAGATACGCAGTATTTT.

The rearrangement joins TRBV18 to TRBJ1-1; 7 bases agree with TRBD1. This CDR3 contains 15 residues. The junction had 10 bases not matched to a gene; V was cut back by 6 bases and J by 3 bases. Germline values: CDR1 KGHSH, CDR2 LQKENI. CDR3: CASSLRQGGDTEAFF. The CDR3 DNA follows: TGTGCCAGCTCCCTACGACAGGGCGGGGACACTGAAGCTTTCTTT.

The rearrangement uses TRBV10-3 and TRBJ2-7; 11 bases align to TRBD2. Per germline, CDR1 ENHRY and CDR2 SYGVKD. J gave up 3 bases and V 6 bases, and 7 bases lay outside the gene matches. This CDR3 is built from 15 residues. The CDR3 nucleotides are TGTGCCATCAGCGCGACTAGCGGGAAACGCTACGAGCAGTACTTC. Its translation is CAISATSGKRYEQYF.

The chain joins TRBV11-3 to TRBJ2-3, with TRBD2 matching over 8 bases. The CDR3 sequence is 14 residues long. The germline CDR1 and CDR2 sequences are SGHNT and YENEEA. With V trimmed by 1 base and J by 6 bases, 3 bases remained unmatched. The CDR3 protein is CASSLGASGDTQYF. The CDR3 DNA is TGTGCCAGCAGCTTAGGGGCTAGCGGGGATACGCAGTATTTT.